The 32 T cell receptor beta chains below were found in one sample sequenced in a study of blood T cell repertoires in COVID-19. The assay was immunoSEQ multiplex PCR, and TCRdb's table has in-frame clones only and misses some. The sample carries roughly 140,000 clones, around 87% recorded once. Input material: peripheral blood. Source of these receptors: an older woman with active or convalescent COVID-19.

This chain links TRBV9 with TRBJ1-6; D remains unclear. The CDR3 length is 16 residues. V dropped 0 bases and J dropped 0 bases, with 7 bases sitting between them. Germline V lookup: CDR1 SGDLS, CDR2 YYNGEE. CDR3 residues: CASSVGRDSYNSPLHF. CDR3 coding DNA: TGTGCCAGCAGCGTAGGCCGGGACTCCTATAATTCACCCCTCCACTTT. The full variable domain, with the rest looked up from reference TRBV9 and TRBJ1-6, is DSGVTQTPKHLITATGQRVTLRCSPRSGDLSVYWYQQSLDQGLQFLIQYYNGEERAKGNILERFSAQQFPDLHSELNLSSLELGDSALYFCASSVGRDSYNSPLHFGNGTRLTVT.

V usage is TRBV3-1 (or the pseudogene TRBV3-2) and J usage is TRBJ2-3; a weak D match, TRBD2 (7 bases). Deletions cut 4 bases from V and 5 bases from J, with 13 bases between. The CDR3 has 14 amino acids. Germline CDR1 reads LGHDT; CDR2 reads YNNKEL (reference sequence). The CDR3: CASSRAGAEDTQYF. The CDR3 nucleotides are TGTGCCAGCAGCCGGGCGGGGGCCGAAGATACGCAGTATTTT.

The chain employs TRBV7-2 and TRBJ2-7; no clear D. V lost 1 base and J lost 1, with 8 bases in between. CDR1 is SGHTA and CDR2 is FQGNSA in the germline V gene. This CDR3 has 14 amino acids. This CDR3 reads CASSLGGNSYEQYF. The CDR3 bases are TGTGCCAGCAGCTTAGGTGGCAATTCCTACGAGCAGTACTTC.

The chain carries TRBV10-1 and TRBJ2-5; D might be TRBD1 (5 bases). The CDR3 extends over 15 amino acids. The V end was cut by 0 bases, the J end by 1 base, with 9 bases between. Germline V CDR1 and CDR2: WNHNN, SYGVQD (reference sequence). In nucleotides, the CDR3 is TGCGCCAGCAGTGAGTCGATCCAGGGCCAAGAGACCCAGTACTTC. Residues: CASSESIQGQETQYF.

The gene calls are TRBV6-6 and TRBJ1-1, with D perhaps TRBD1 (5 bases). Trimming removed 0 bases at V and 3 bases at J, with 8 bases between. CDR3 length: 14 amino acids. CDR1 is MNHNY, CDR2 SVGAGI, per germline (reference sequence). The CDR3 loop reads CASSYSPRDTEAFF. CDR3 coding DNA: TGTGCCAGCAGTTACTCTCCCAGGGACACTGAAGCTTTCTTT.

The J gene is TRBJ1-1, the V gene TRBV3-1 (or the pseudogene TRBV3-2); D unclear. V lost 4 bases, J lost 1 base, and 16 bases lay in between. This CDR3 spans 16 amino acids. Germline CDR1 is LGHDT and CDR2 is YNNKEL (reference sequence). The CDR3 region has the DNA TGTGCCAGCAGCCGACTCGCACCCGGTTCGAACACTGAAGCTTTCTTT. It yields the protein CASSRLAPGSNTEAFF.

This clone was found once. This chain joins TRBV7-2 and TRBJ1-6, with 10 bases fitting TRBD1. Germline CDR1 is SGHTA and CDR2 is FQGNSA. The CDR3 covers 15 residues. The J segment lost 9 bases and the V segment lost 6 bases, leaving 8 bases of the junction unmatched. The CDR3 protein is CASSLVGQGISPLHF. The CDR3 DNA follows: TGTGCCAGCAGTTTGGTGGGACAGGGGATTTCACCCCTCCACTTT.

The rearrangement joins TRBV5-1 to TRBJ2-3; 13 positions match TRBD2. CDR1 is SGHRS and CDR2 is YFSETQ in the germline V gene. V lost 5 bases to trimming and J lost 6 bases; unmatched junction nucleotides: 15. The CDR3 consists of 18 residues. CDR3 DNA: TGCGCCAGCAGGCTTGGGGGACTAGCGGGGAAAAAGGAGGATACGCAGTATTTT. Protein product: CASRLGGLAGKKEDTQYF.

The chain joins TRBV27 to TRBJ2-2; unclear D gene. In germline, CDR1 is MNHEY, CDR2 SMNVEV (reference sequence). CDR3 length equals 12 residues. Deletions cut 6 bases from V and 6 bases from J, with 8 bases between. The CDR3 DNA reads as TGTGCCAGCAGCATCCGGGCCGGGGAGCTGTTTTTT. Its protein product is CASSIRAGELFF.

This clone was counted a single time. The CDR3 coding sequence is TGCGCCAGCAGCTTACTAGCGGCGAGCTCCTACGAGCAGTACTTC. Its translation: CASSLLAASSYEQYF. This chain uses TRBV5-1 with TRBJ2-7, with 8 bases matching TRBD2. V lost 2 bases to trimming and J lost 0 bases; unmatched junction nucleotides: 4. The germline V gene encodes CDR1 SGHRS and CDR2 YFSETQ. The CDR3 has 15 residues. Using reference TRBV5-1 and TRBJ2-7 for the parts outside the CDR3, the full variable domain is KAGVTQTPRYLIKTRGQQVTLSCSPISGHRSVSWYQQTPGQGLQFLFEYFSETQRNKGNFPGRFSGRQFSNSRSEMNVSTLELGDSALYLCASSLLAASSYEQYFGPGTRLTVT.

This clone was counted once. The genes are TRBV25-1 and TRBJ2-7, with D maybe TRBD1 (6 bases). The germline gives CDR1 MGHDK, CDR2 SYGVNS. V shed 3 bases and J shed 2 bases, with 11 bases lying between them. CDR3 length: 14 residues. DNA of the CDR3: TGTGCCAGCAGTGACCCGGGACACACCTACGAGCAGTACTTC. Amino acid sequence: CASSDPGHTYEQYF.

This clone was seen a handful of times. The chain has TRBV7-2 and TRBJ1-5; TRBD1 matches 7 bases. Germline lookup yields CDR1 SGHTA and CDR2 FQGNSA. Germline trimming cut 5 bases from V and 2 bases from J; bases unmatched to any gene: 15. The CDR3 totals 18 residues. In DNA form, the CDR3 reads TGTGCCAGCAGCCCTAAGACAGGGAGCTTACACCGCAATCAGCCCCAGCATTTT. Translated, it gives CASSPKTGSLHRNQPQHF.

The V call is TRBV12-3 or TRBV12-4, the J call TRBJ1-2, with TRBD1 matching over 9 bases. The CDR3 loop spans 13 amino acids. The ends lost 7 bases at V and 6 bases at J; junction bases unmatched: 6. This CDR3 is CASIEGTGNGYTF. The DNA of the CDR3 is TGTGCCAGCATCGAGGGGACAGGGAATGGCTACACCTTC.

The chain has TRBV7-9 and TRBJ1-2, with TRBD1 matching 11 bases. Germline V gene sequence: CDR1 SEHNR, CDR2 FQNEAQ (reference sequence). The length of the CDR3 is 15 residues. V gave up 4 bases and J gave up 4 bases; unmatched junction bases: 5. The CDR3 DNA follows: TGTGCCAGCAGCTCCTGGGACAGGGGGATCTATGGCTACACCTTC. Its translation: CASSSWDRGIYGYTF.

In DNA form, the CDR3 reads TGCGCCAGCAGTGTCCCGGGACAGACCCATGAAGCTTTCTTT. This translates into CASSVPGQTHEAFF. This chain connects TRBV10-2 to TRBJ1-1; 7 bases map to TRBD1. V was pared by 4 bases and J by 7 bases, with 9 bases of the junction left unmatched. The CDR3 has 14 residues. Looked up from germline, CDR1 is WSHSY and CDR2 is SAAADI.

This rearrangement joins TRBV9 to TRBJ1-3, with D uncertain. The CDR3 has 15 amino acids. Per germline, CDR1 SGDLS and CDR2 YYNGEE. V was trimmed by 0 bases and J by 0 bases, leaving 7 bases between them. The CDR3 sequence: CASSVDLLSGNTIYF. CDR3 DNA: TGTGCCAGCAGCGTAGACCTACTCTCTGGAAACACCATATATTTT.

J is TRBJ2-3 and V is TRBV3-1 (or the pseudogene TRBV3-2); no clear D. The CDR3 extends over 14 amino acids. The germline V gene has CDR1 LGHDT and CDR2 YNNKEL (reference sequence). Trimming removed 0 bases at V and 0 bases at J, with 4 bases between. The CDR3 region has the DNA TGTGCCAGCAGCCAAGAGTCTAGCACAGATACGCAGTATTTT. It is translated as CASSQESSTDTQYF.

The chain has TRBV5-8 and TRBJ1-2; D remains ambiguous. V was clipped by 4 bases and J by 2 bases, with 9 bases between them. Looked up from germline, CDR1 is SGHTS and CDR2 is YDEGEE. The CDR3 spans 13 residues. The CDR3 loop reads CASSIRVNYGYTF. CDR3 DNA: TGTGCCAGCAGCATCCGGGTCAACTATGGCTACACCTTC.

Of note for this clone: A read error likely explains this, since a far larger clone differs by one base. The chain employs TRBV10-2 and TRBJ1-2, with a weak D call TRBD1 (6 bases). The CDR3 is made up of 15 amino acids. CDR1 is WSHSY, CDR2 SAAADI, per germline. In DNA, the CDR3 is TGCGCCTGCAGGGGACCGGTGACAGGACACTATGGCTACACCTTC. This codes for CACRGPVTGHYGYTF.

The rearrangement uses TRBV18 and TRBJ1-2; 7 bases line up with TRBD1. The CDR3 spans 13 residues. CDR1 and CDR2 (germline): KGHSH, LQKENI. The J segment lost 8 bases and the V segment lost 3 bases, leaving 6 bases of the junction unmatched. CDR3 sequence (DNA): TGTGCCAGCTCACCCCAAGGGGGCAGAGGCTACACCTTC. It translates to CASSPQGGRGYTF.

CDR3 region: CASSLVQGANQPQHF. CDR3 bases: TGTGCCAGCAGCTTAGTCCAGGGGGCCAATCAGCCCCAGCATTTT. V is TRBV7-2 and J is TRBJ1-5; 8 bases are a match to TRBD1. Per germline, CDR1 SGHTA and CDR2 FQGNSA. After removal of 1 base from V and 3 bases from J, the junction contained 2 bases not matched to a gene. The CDR3 is made up of 15 amino acids.

V gene TRBV4-3 combines with J gene TRBJ1-2; D possibly corresponds to TRBD1 (6 bases). Germline V gene lookup returns CDR1 LGHNA and CDR2 YSLEER. Trimming took off 0 bases at V and 8 bases at J, with 25 bases between the two ends. The CDR3 contains 18 residues. The CDR3 coding sequence is TGCGCCAGCAGCCAAGATGGGGGCAGGGGTGATGGAATATCGGGCTACACCTTC. It translates to CASSQDGGRGDGISGYTF.

The chain is built from TRBV7-9 and TRBJ1-2; 7 nucleotides match TRBD1. The CDR3 covers 16 residues. CDR1 SEHNR and CDR2 FQNEAQ come from the germline V gene (reference sequence). Trimming removed 5 bases from V and 3 bases from J; junction bases left unmatched: 12. The CDR3 sequence: CASSPGQNLIHYGYTF. The CDR3 region has the DNA TGTGCCAGCAGCCCGGGACAGAACTTGATTCACTATGGCTACACCTTC.

V and J are TRBV6-4 and TRBJ2-2; TRBD2 is a possible D gene (6 bases). With 4 bases removed from V and 8 bases from J, the gap between germline ends came to 11 bases. Germline CDR1 is MRHNA and CDR2 is SNTAGT. The CDR3 runs 13 residues. The CDR3 is CASSVDAGGELFF. The CDR3 region has the DNA TGTGCCAGCAGTGTGGACGCGGGGGGGGAGCTGTTTTTT.

This rearrangement joins TRBV6-5 to TRBJ2-3; 10 bases align to TRBD2. CDR1 and CDR2 (germline): MNHEY, SVGAGI. The CDR3 extends over 14 amino acids. The V and J ends lost 5 bases and 5 bases, in that order; junction bases with no gene match: 4. In DNA form, the CDR3 reads TGTGCCAGCAGTAGCGGGGGGGACGTAGATACGCAGTATTTT. This translates into CASSSGGDVDTQYF.

The chain has TRBV18 and TRBJ1-1; D possibly corresponds to TRBD1 (6 bases). The CDR3 has 15 residues. Per germline, CDR1 KGHSH and CDR2 LQKENI. V dropped 3 bases and J dropped 3 bases, with 14 bases sitting between them. As DNA, the CDR3 is TGTGCCAGCTCACCCGGACTGGGGGCGGACACTGAAGCTTTCTTT. Translated: CASSPGLGADTEAFF.

This rearrangement joins TRBV7-2 to TRBJ1-4; TRBD1 aligns across 7 bases. The junction had 9 bases not matched to a gene; V was cut back by 4 bases and J by 7 bases. The CDR3 runs 15 residues. Germline CDR1 SGHTA, CDR2 FQGNSA. CDR3 nucleotides: TGTGCCAGCAGCTCCCGACAGGGAAGTAGTGAAAAACTGTTTTTT. This encodes CASSSRQGSSEKLFF.

This clone has a single count. J is TRBJ2-2 and V is TRBV9, with 7 bases fitting TRBD2. The CDR3 runs to 14 residues. Germline values: CDR1 SGDLS, CDR2 YYNGEE. V lost 7 bases to trimming and J lost 4 bases; unmatched junction nucleotides: 7. The chain's CDR3 is CASGGLGLTGELFF. In nucleotides, the CDR3 is TGTGCCAGCGGAGGACTAGGGCTCACCGGGGAGCTGTTTTTT.

This sequence joins TRBV5-5 and TRBJ2-7; weak D call: TRBD1 (5 bases). V lost 4 bases, J lost 3 bases, and 17 bases lay in between. The CDR3 is 15 amino acids. Per germline, CDR1 SGHKS and CDR2 YYEKEE (reference sequence). As DNA, the CDR3 is TGTGCCAGCAGCCGAGGTGACGTCCAGGGCTACGAGCAGTACTTC. It yields the protein CASSRGDVQGYEQYF.

The V and J genes are TRBV6-5 and TRBJ2-1; 7 nucleotides match TRBD2. Germline V gene lookup returns CDR1 MNHEY and CDR2 SVGAGI. This CDR3 region has 15 residues. The junction had 12 bases not matched to a gene; V was cut back by 9 bases and J by 4 bases. CDR3 loop: CASRSGGGNYNEQFF. The CDR3 coding sequence is TGTGCCAGTCGGAGTGGCGGGGGAAATTACAATGAGCAGTTCTTC.

This chain connects TRBV4-1 to TRBJ1-5, with 7 bases identical to TRBD1. CDR1 and CDR2 from the germline V gene are MGHRA and YSYEKL. Trimming at V came to 3 bases and at J to 3 bases, leaving 8 bases not matched to a gene. The CDR3 has 16 amino acids. CDR3 in amino acids: CASSHPGQASNQPQHF. The CDR3 bases are TGCGCCAGCAGCCACCCCGGACAGGCTTCCAATCAGCCCCAGCATTTT.

This chain connects TRBV25-1 to TRBJ1-5; 10 nucleotides match TRBD1. CDR1 and CDR2 from the germline V gene are MGHDK and SYGVNS. The CDR3 is made up of 14 amino acids. V lost 8 bases to trimming and J lost 2 bases; unmatched junction nucleotides: 3. The CDR3 protein is CASQGTGGNQPQHF. The CDR3 nucleotides are TGTGCCAGCCAAGGGACAGGGGGCAATCAGCCCCAGCATTTT. Full variable domain (outside the CDR3, taken from reference TRBV25-1 and TRBJ1-5): EADIYQTPRYLVIGTGKKITLECSQTMGHDKMYWYQQDPGMELHLIHYSYGVNSTEKGDLSSESTVSRIRTEHFPLTLESARPSHTSQYLCASQGTGGNQPQHFGDGTRLSIL.